The clone carrying this T cell receptor beta chain has a handful of counts. Its antigen remains unknown. These data come from a study of vaccination and CD4 T cells after COVID-19. The germline V gene encodes CDR1 SEHNR and CDR2 FQNEAQ (reference sequence). The CDR3 loop spans 13 amino acids. The ends were cut back, 5 bases at V and 5 bases at J, with 12 bases in the middle. Sequence data for DNA of cultured CD4+ T cells were generated by the Oncomine TCR Beta short-read assay. It was from cultured CD4+ T cells that genomic DNA was extracted. Via MiXCR, TCRdb re-called the PCR reads, giving one row per CDR3 protein. The sample carries roughly 4,200 distinct CDR3 sequences, less than 20% recorded once. Treatment here: approximately nine-day PBMC culture with coronavirus spike peptide pools or control peptides (ViraFEST assay).

Sequenced material: CD4+ T cells from blood, cultured in vitro. This receptor was obtained from a human donor who had recovered from COVID-19. This sequence joins TRBV7-9 and TRBJ1-1, with unresolved D. The CDR3 is CASSVEGGTEAFF. The CDR3 DNA is TGTGCCAGCAGCGTCGAAGGTGGGACTGAAGCTTTCTTT.